These 27 T cell receptor beta chains originate from one sample sequenced in a study of Tregs in tolerant kidney transplant recipients. Method: immunoSEQ multiplex PCR; TCRdb's copy keeps in-frame clones and lacks some. The repertoire table contains 30,000 or so clones. Sequenced material: CD8+ T cells from blood, taken before the transplant. Receptor source: a human donor who received a combined kidney and bone marrow transplant.

CDR3 DNA, as far as it was read: TGTGCCAGCAGTGAAGGTCACAGGGTCTCCTACAATGAG. It codes for CASSEGHRVSYNE. The CDR3 as a whole reads CASSEGHRVSYNEQFF. The genes are TRBV6-1 and TRBJ2-1; weak D call: TRBD1 (6 bases). Read coverage stops 3 residues before the CDR3 terminus; the germline J gene supplies the remainder. The CDR3 sequence is 16 residues long. The V end was cut by 1 base, the J end by 0 bases, with 10 bases between. CDR1 MNHNS and CDR2 SASEGT come from the germline V gene.

Concerning this clone itself: The read comes to an end 3 residues before the CDR3 does, leaving the germline J gene to fill in the end. This chain connects TRBV7-7 to TRBJ2-2; 11 bases agree with TRBD1. In germline, CDR1 is SSHAT, CDR2 FNYEAQ (reference sequence). The CDR3 has 15 residues. After removal of 5 bases from V and 7 bases from J, the junction contained 6 bases not matched to a gene. The CDR3 spells CASSVGQGAGGELFF. The CDR3 DNA, read in part, is TGTGCCAGCAGCGTTGGACAGGGGGCAGGCGGGGAG.

A word on this clone: The read terminates 3 residues before the CDR3 end, so the remaining end is supplied by the germline J gene. The same CDR3 also results from other DNA sequences found in this sample. This chain uses TRBV5-1 with TRBJ1-1; a weak D match, TRBD1 (6 bases). Per germline, CDR1 SGHRS and CDR2 YFSETQ. V dropped 2 bases and J dropped 5 bases, with 10 bases sitting between them. The CDR3 has 13 amino acids. Here the CDR3 reads CASSLGGDTEAFF. The DNA read from the CDR3 is TGCGCCAGCAGCTTAGGGGGTGATACTGAA.

The CDR3: CASSETGPPQPQHF. The DNA read from the CDR3 is TGTGCCAGCAGTGAGACAGGGCCCCCCCAGCCC. The J gene is TRBJ1-5, the V gene TRBV6-1, with 7 bases that match TRBD1. The read halts 3 residues ahead of the CDR3 end, with the missing end drawn from the germline J gene. V dropped 3 bases and J dropped 7; count of bases not matched to a gene: 6. Per the germline V gene, CDR1 is MNHNS and CDR2 is SASEGT. There are 14 residues in the CDR3.

Note on this clone: The read terminates 3 residues ahead of where the CDR3 ends, so the germline J gene completes it. The V call is TRBV6-2 or TRBV6-3, the J call TRBJ2-7, with D perhaps TRBD1 (5 bases). Trimming took 8 bases from V and 0 from J, leaving 20 bases between them. Germline values: CDR1 MNHEY, CDR2 SVGEGT. This CDR3 comprises 16 residues. CDR3 amino acids: CASGTDSRVSSYEQYF. The covered CDR3 bases are TGTGCCAGCGGCACAGACTCCAGGGTAAGCTCCTACGAG.

Remarks on this clone: The read ends 3 residues before the CDR3 terminus; that terminus is restored from the germline J gene. The chain is built from TRBV18 and TRBJ1-2, with TRBD1 matching over 9 bases. The V segment lost 0 bases and the J segment 6 bases; nucleotides outside the gene matches: 5. This CDR3 spans 15 amino acids. The germline V gene has CDR1 KGHSH and CDR2 LQKENI. The part of the CDR3 DNA that was read is TGTGCCAGCTCACCACCGACAGGGGGATTTAATGGC. Its translation: CASSPPTGGFNG. The entire CDR3 reads CASSPPTGGFNGYTF.

A word on this clone: The missing CDR3 end, 3 residues past where the read stops, is filled in from the germline J gene. The V gene is TRBV5-6, the J gene TRBJ2-2; 9 bases are shared with TRBD1. J was trimmed by 6 bases and V by 7 bases; bases with no gene match: 7. CDR3 length equals 14 residues. The germline gives CDR1 SGHDT, CDR2 YYEEEE. The CDR3 bases that were read are TGTGCCAGCGTACTGTACAGGGGGCCCGGGGAG. Translating it yields CASVLYRGPGE. The CDR3 reads in full as CASVLYRGPGELFF.

As regards this clone: The read finishes 3 residues shy of the CDR3 end, and the germline J gene is used to complete it. J is TRBJ2-1 and V is TRBV7-7; TRBD1 is a possible D gene (6 bases). The CDR3 runs 15 residues. CDR1 is SSHAT and CDR2 is FNYEAQ in the germline V gene (reference sequence). The V end was cut by 5 bases, the J end by 5 bases, with 16 bases between. CDR3 DNA, as far as it was read: TGTGCCAGCAGCCAGGGGCCAGGGGCGGACAATGAG. Translation gives CASSQGPGADNE. The whole CDR3 protein reads CASSQGPGADNEQFF.

Regarding this clone: The observed sequence ends 3 residues before the CDR3 terminus, with the missing tail filled in from the germline J gene. V usage is TRBV30 and J usage is TRBJ1-1; TRBD1 agrees at 8 bases. Germline values: CDR1 GTSNPN, CDR2 SVGIG (reference sequence). This CDR3 is built from 12 residues. V shed 5 bases, J shed 5 bases, and the junction held 4 bases outside the gene matches. The CDR3 DNA, read in part, is TGTGCCTGGGTACAGGGGGGAACTGAA. This encodes CAWVQGGTE. The entire CDR3 sequence reads CAWVQGGTEAFF.

About this clone: Read coverage stops 3 residues before the CDR3 terminus; the germline J gene supplies the remainder. V is TRBV2 and J is TRBJ1-1; 9 bases align to TRBD1. This CDR3 has 14 amino acids. The junction had 5 bases not matched to a gene; V was cut back by 5 bases and J by 4 bases. Germline V gene sequence: CDR1 SNHLY, CDR2 FYNNEI. CDR3 loop: CASSRTGEGTEAFF. The part of the CDR3 DNA that was read is TGTGCCAGCAGTAGGACAGGGGAGGGCACTGAA.

Incomplete CDR3 DNA: TGCAGTGCTAGTACCGGGACAGGGATAACCTACGAG. As protein: CSASTGTGITYE. The full CDR3 is CSASTGTGITYEQYF. The chain combines TRBV20-1 with TRBJ2-7, with 9 nucleotides matching TRBD1. The read terminates 3 residues ahead of where the CDR3 ends, so the germline J gene completes it. The CDR3 length is 15 residues. The germline V gene has CDR1 DFQATT and CDR2 SNEGSKA (reference sequence). Losses at the gene ends were 3 bases for V and 2 bases for J; bases not matched to a gene: 8.

Worth noting for this clone: The CDR3 goes on 3 residues after the read ends, and that part is filled in from the germline J gene. This rearrangement joins TRBV7-9 to TRBJ2-5; 8 bases line up with TRBD2. J lost 1 base, V lost 6 bases, and 4 bases had no gene match. Germline-derived CDR1 and CDR2 are SEHNR and FQNEAQ (reference sequence). CDR3 length: 14 amino acids. The CDR3 region is CASRVAGGQETQYF. Partial CDR3 DNA: TGTGCCAGCAGGGTCGCGGGGGGCCAAGAGACC.

To note about this clone: The read terminates 3 residues before the CDR3 end, so the remaining end is supplied by the germline J gene. V and J are TRBV5-4 and TRBJ1-1; D unresolved. The CDR3 extends over 13 amino acids. The V gene's germline CDR1 is SGHNT and CDR2 YYREEE (reference sequence). V lost 0 bases, J lost 0 bases, and 3 bases lay in between. The CDR3 protein is CASSLAVNTEAFF. CDR3 DNA (partial): TGTGCCAGCAGCTTGGCGGTGAACACTGAA. The full variable domain, in which reference TRBV5-4 and TRBJ1-1 provide the parts outside the CDR3, is ETGVTQSPTHLIKTRGQQVTLRCSSQSGHNTVSWYQQALGQGPQFIFQYYREEENGRGNFPPRFSGLQFPNYSSELNVNALELDDSALYLCASSLAVNTEAFFGQGTRLTVV.

As for this clone: Read sequence stops 3 residues before the CDR3 end, and the germline J gene provides the missing end. The chain links TRBV18 to TRBJ1-5; D unclear. Trimming cost V 4 bases and J 1 base, with 8 bases left between them. The germline gives CDR1 KGHSH, CDR2 LQKENI. The CDR3 consists of 14 residues. The CDR3: CASSLAESNQPQHF. CDR3 bases read: TGTGCCAGCTCACTTGCAGAGAGCAATCAGCCC.

Remarks on this clone: The CDR3 end falls 3 residues outside the read, so it is completed with the germline J gene. The chain combines TRBV5-6 with TRBJ2-7, with D perhaps TRBD1 (5 bases). Germline CDR1 and CDR2: SGHDT and YYEEEE. There are 14 residues in the CDR3. The V gene lost 0 bases and the J gene lost 3 bases, with 10 bases spanning the gap. Partial CDR3 DNA: TGTGCCAGCAGCTTGGGGGGCGTTGGCTACGAG. Translating it yields CASSLGGVGYE. The entire CDR3 sequence reads CASSLGGVGYEQYF.

Note on this clone: From the germline J gene comes the end of the CDR3, since the read stops 3 residues before it. The chain has TRBV11-2 and TRBJ2-7, with 7 bases that match TRBD1. V lost 3 bases, J lost 3 bases, and 8 bases stayed unmatched. The germline CDR1 and CDR2 sequences are SGHAT and FQNNGV. The CDR3 covers 15 residues. The CDR3 reads CASSFHRGGLYEQYF. The covered CDR3 bases are TGTGCCAGCAGCTTCCACAGGGGTGGGCTCTACGAG.

Comments on this clone: The missing CDR3 end, 3 residues past where the read stops, is filled in from the germline J gene. J is TRBJ1-1 and V is TRBV11-2, with 8 bases identical to TRBD1. This CDR3 contains 14 residues. Germline CDR1 reads SGHAT; CDR2 reads FQNNGV. The ends lost 4 bases at V and 4 bases at J; junction bases unmatched: 5. CDR3 sequence: CASSSGQAFTEAFF. The CDR3 bases that were read are TGTGCCAGCAGCTCGGGACAGGCCTTCACTGAA.

Of note for this clone: Read data end 3 residues before the CDR3 end; the end is taken from the germline J gene. The V gene is TRBV5-6, the J gene TRBJ1-2, with a tentative D call TRBD1 (6 bases). Looked up from germline, CDR1 is SGHDT and CDR2 is YYEEEE. Deletions cut 2 bases from V and 3 bases from J, with 8 bases between. This CDR3 has 13 amino acids. CDR3: CASSFRGDYGYTF. The CDR3 bases that were read are TGTGCCAGCAGCTTCAGGGGTGACTATGGC. Using reference TRBV5-6 and TRBJ1-2 for the parts outside the CDR3, the full variable domain is DAGVTQSPTHLIKTRGQQVTLRCSPKSGHDTVSWYQQALGQGPQFIFQYYEEEERQRGNFPDRFSGHQFPNYSSELNVNALLLGDSALYLCASSFRGDYGYTFGSGTRLTVV.

For this clone: The CDR3 is cut off 3 residues early in the read; its end comes from the germline J gene. J is TRBJ1-5 and V is TRBV13, with D perhaps matching TRBD1 (5 bases). Trimming removed 5 bases at V and 2 bases at J, with 10 bases between. Germline values: CDR1 PRHDT, CDR2 FYEKMQ (reference sequence). The CDR3 length is 14 residues. CDR3 DNA, as far as it was read: TGTGCCAGCAGCACAGGTCGGGGCAATCAGCCC. This encodes CASSTGRGNQP. The entire CDR3 protein reads CASSTGRGNQPQHF.

As for this clone: The read ends 3 residues before the CDR3 terminus; that terminus is restored from the germline J gene. The chain couples TRBV20-1 to TRBJ2-3; D gene unclear. CDR3 size: 15 residues. CDR1 DFQATT and CDR2 SNEGSKA come from the germline V gene (reference sequence). V was cut by 6 bases and J by 2 bases, with 18 bases left in between. Partial CDR3 DNA: TGCAGTGCCCTAAGTTTAAGCGAGCTCACAGATACG. Protein: CSALSLSELTDT. The CDR3 in full is CSALSLSELTDTQYF.

About this clone: Read sequence stops 3 residues before the CDR3 end, and the germline J gene provides the missing end. J is TRBJ2-3 and V is TRBV19; 8 bases map to TRBD2. V shed 1 base and J 4 bases; nucleotides not matched to a gene: 7. CDR3 size: 16 residues. Germline loops: CDR1 LNHDA, CDR2 SQIVND (reference sequence). The CDR3 reads CASSIVASGSADTQYF. The CDR3 bases that were read are TGTGCCAGTAGTATAGTAGCGAGCGGGAGCGCAGATACG.

For this clone: The CDR3 end falls 3 residues outside the read, so it is completed with the germline J gene. The chain has TRBV13 and TRBJ2-2; D is possibly TRBD1 (5 bases). The V and J ends lost 2 bases and 2 bases respectively, with 9 bases between them. Germline values: CDR1 PRHDT, CDR2 FYEKMQ (reference sequence). The CDR3 runs 15 residues. The DNA read from the CDR3 is TGTGCCAGCAGCTTACAGGGTAGAAACACCGGGGAG. Amino acids: CASSLQGRNTGE. The entire CDR3 reads CASSLQGRNTGELFF.

With respect to this clone: The read halts 3 residues ahead of the CDR3 end, with the missing end drawn from the germline J gene. The chain carries TRBV5-1 and TRBJ2-1; weak D call: TRBD2 (5 bases). The V end was cut by 0 bases, the J end by 0 bases, with 13 bases between. The V gene's germline CDR1 is SGHRS and CDR2 YFSETQ. This CDR3 is built from 17 residues. Incomplete CDR3 DNA: TGCGCCAGCAGCTTGGGCCTAGCCGCTAACTCCTACAATGAG. This sequence encodes CASSLGLAANSYNE. The full CDR3 sequence reads CASSLGLAANSYNEQFF.

The covered CDR3 bases are TGTGCCAGCAGTGAAACGACAGGGGGCCAAGAGACC. This encodes CASSETTGGQET. The CDR3 reads in full as CASSETTGGQETQYF. This chain links TRBV2 with TRBJ2-5; 9 bases fit TRBD1. Coverage ceases 3 residues before the CDR3 finishes, and the germline J gene fills in the end. The CDR3 is made up of 15 amino acids. Germline trimming cut 2 bases from V and 1 base from J; bases unmatched to any gene: 2. Germline V gene sequence: CDR1 SNHLY, CDR2 FYNNEI.

As regards this clone: The CDR3 goes on 3 residues after the read ends, and that part is filled in from the germline J gene. V is TRBV18 and J is TRBJ2-5, with a possible D match to TRBD1 (6 bases). Trimming took off 2 bases at V and 0 bases at J, with 16 bases between the two ends. Germline V gives CDR1 KGHSH, CDR2 LQKENI. This CDR3 has 17 amino acids. CDR3 protein: CASSPSRGAEYQETQYF. The CDR3 DNA, read in part, is TGTGCCAGCTCACCATCCAGGGGAGCAGAGTACCAAGAGACC.

Details on this clone: The read stops 3 residues short of the end of the CDR3; the missing end is completed from the germline J gene. The V and J genes are TRBV6-1 and TRBJ2-5; D tentatively reads TRBD1 or TRBD2 (5 bases each). The CDR3 sequence is 14 residues long. V lost 4 bases and J 4 bases, leaving 13 bases between the germline ends. Germline values: CDR1 MNHNS, CDR2 SASEGT. Here the CDR3 reads CASSVRGARETQYF. The covered CDR3 bases are TGTGCCAGCAGTGTTAGAGGGGCGAGAGAGACC.

Concerning this clone: With the read ending 3 residues before the CDR3 end, the germline J gene is used to fill in that end. This chain joins TRBV2 and TRBJ2-1; D may be TRBD1 (6 bases). There are 15 residues in the CDR3. The ends were cut back, 6 bases at V and 0 bases at J, with 12 bases in the middle. Looked up from germline, CDR1 is SNHLY and CDR2 is FYNNEI. CDR3 sequence: CASSDRSSSYNEQFF. The part of the CDR3 DNA that was read is TGTGCCAGCAGCGACAGGTCAAGCTCCTACAATGAG. Complete variable domain (other parts from reference TRBV2 and TRBJ2-1): EPEVTQTPSHQVTQMGQEVILRCVPISNHLYFYWYRQILGQKVEFLVSFYNNEISEKSEIFDDQFSVERPDGSNFTLKIRSTKLEDSAMYFCASSDRSSSYNEQFFGPGTRLTVL.